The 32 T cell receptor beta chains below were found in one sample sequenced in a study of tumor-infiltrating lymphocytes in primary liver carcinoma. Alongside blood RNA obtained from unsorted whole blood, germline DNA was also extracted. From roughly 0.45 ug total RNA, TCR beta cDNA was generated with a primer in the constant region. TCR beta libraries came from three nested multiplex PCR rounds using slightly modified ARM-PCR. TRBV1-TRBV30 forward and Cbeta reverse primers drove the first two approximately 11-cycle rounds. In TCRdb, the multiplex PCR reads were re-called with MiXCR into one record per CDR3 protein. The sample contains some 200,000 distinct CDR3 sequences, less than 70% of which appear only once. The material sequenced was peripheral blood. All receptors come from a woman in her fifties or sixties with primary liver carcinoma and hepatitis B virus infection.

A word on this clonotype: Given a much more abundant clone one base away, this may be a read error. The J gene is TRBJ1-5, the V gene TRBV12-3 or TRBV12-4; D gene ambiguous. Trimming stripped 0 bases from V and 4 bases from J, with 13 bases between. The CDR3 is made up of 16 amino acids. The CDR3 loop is CASSLAATSLNQPQHF. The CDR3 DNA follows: TGTGCCAGCAGTTTAGCGGCGACGTCCTTAAATCAGCCCCAGCATTTT.

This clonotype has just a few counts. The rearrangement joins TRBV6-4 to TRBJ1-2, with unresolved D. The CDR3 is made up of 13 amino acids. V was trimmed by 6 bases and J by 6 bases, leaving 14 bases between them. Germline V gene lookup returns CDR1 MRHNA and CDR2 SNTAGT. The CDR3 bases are TGTGCCAGCAGAGGACTCGGTCAGGATGGCTACACCTTC. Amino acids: CASRGLGQDGYTF.

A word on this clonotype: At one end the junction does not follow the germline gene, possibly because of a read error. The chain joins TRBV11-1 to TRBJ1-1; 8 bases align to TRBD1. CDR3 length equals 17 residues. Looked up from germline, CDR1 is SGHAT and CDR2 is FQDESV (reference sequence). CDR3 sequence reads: CAISLVGTGAKNTEAFF. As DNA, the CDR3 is TGTGCCATCAGCTTAGTGGGGACAGGAGCGAAGAACACTGAAGCTTTCTTT.

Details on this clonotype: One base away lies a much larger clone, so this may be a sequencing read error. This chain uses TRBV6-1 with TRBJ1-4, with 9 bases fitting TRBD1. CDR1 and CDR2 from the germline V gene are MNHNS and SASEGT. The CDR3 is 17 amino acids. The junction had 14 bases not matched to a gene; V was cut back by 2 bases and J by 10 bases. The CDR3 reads CASSEIGTTGGFGKLFF. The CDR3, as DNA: TGTGCCAGCAGTGAAATCGGGACCACAGGGGGCTTTGGAAAACTGTTTTTT.

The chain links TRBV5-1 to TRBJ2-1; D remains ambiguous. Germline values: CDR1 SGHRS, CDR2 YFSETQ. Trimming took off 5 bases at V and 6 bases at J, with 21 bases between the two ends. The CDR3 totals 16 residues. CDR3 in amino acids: CASRPPGPGWGNEQFF. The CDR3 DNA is TGCGCCAGCAGGCCTCCCGGACCGGGTTGGGGCAATGAGCAGTTCTTC.

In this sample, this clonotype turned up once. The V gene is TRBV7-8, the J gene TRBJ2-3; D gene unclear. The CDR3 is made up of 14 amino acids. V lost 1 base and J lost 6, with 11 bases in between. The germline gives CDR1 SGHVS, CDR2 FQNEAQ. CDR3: CASSLGVVDDTQYF. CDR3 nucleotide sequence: TGTGCCAGCAGCTTAGGTGTAGTGGATGATACGCAGTATTTT.

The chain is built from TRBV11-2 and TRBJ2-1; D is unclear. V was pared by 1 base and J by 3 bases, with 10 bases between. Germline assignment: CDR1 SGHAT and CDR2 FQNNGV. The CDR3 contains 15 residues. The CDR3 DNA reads TGTGCCAGCAGCTTAGGTGCAGAATTCTACAATGAGCAGTTCTTC. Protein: CASSLGAEFYNEQFF.

DNA of the CDR3: TGTGCCAGCAGCCCGACAGGGGGCTATGGCTACACCTTC. It translates to CASSPTGGYGYTF. The chain has TRBV7-9 and TRBJ1-2, with TRBD1 identical over 9 bases. Germline loops: CDR1 SEHNR, CDR2 FQNEAQ (reference sequence). V lost 5 bases to trimming and J lost 4 bases; unmatched junction nucleotides: 2. CDR3 length equals 13 residues. Filled out from reference TRBV7-9 and TRBJ1-2, the complete variable domain reads DTGVSQNPRHKITKRGQNVTFRCDPISEHNRLYWYRQTLGQGPEFLTYFQNEAQLEKSRLLSDRFSAERPKGSFSTLEIQRTEQGDSAMYLCASSPTGGYGYTFGSGTRLTVV.

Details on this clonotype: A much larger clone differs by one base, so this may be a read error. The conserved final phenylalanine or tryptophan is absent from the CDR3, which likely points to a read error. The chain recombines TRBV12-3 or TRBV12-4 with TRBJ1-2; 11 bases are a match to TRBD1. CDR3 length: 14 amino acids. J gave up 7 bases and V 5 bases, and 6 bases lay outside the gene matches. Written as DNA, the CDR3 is TGTGCCAGCAGTCGGACAGGGGGCGCGTCTGGCTACACCTCC. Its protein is CASSRTGGASGYTS.

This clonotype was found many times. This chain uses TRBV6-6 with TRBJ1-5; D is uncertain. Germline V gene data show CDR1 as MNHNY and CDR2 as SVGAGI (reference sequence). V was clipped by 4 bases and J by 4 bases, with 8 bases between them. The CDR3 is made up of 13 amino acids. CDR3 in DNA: TGTGCCAGCAGTTTAGACGGAAATCAGCCCCAGCATTTT. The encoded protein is CASSLDGNQPQHF.

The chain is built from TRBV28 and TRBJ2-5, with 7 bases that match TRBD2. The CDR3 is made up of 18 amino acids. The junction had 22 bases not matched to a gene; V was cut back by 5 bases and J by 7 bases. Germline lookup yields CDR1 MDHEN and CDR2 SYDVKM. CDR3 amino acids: CASSPGGGQGQDGWTQYF. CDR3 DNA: TGTGCCAGCAGTCCCGGGGGAGGGCAGGGCCAAGATGGGTGGACCCAGTACTTC.

The CDR3 DNA sequence: TGTGCCAGCAGTTACCATGACGTCTACAATGAGCAGTTCTTC. Translating gives CASSYHDVYNEQFF. V gene TRBV6-5 combines with J gene TRBJ2-1; no clear D. There are 14 residues in the CDR3. Germline CDR1 and CDR2: MNHEY and SVGAGI. Trimming removed 2 bases from V and 3 bases from J, with 8 bases in between.

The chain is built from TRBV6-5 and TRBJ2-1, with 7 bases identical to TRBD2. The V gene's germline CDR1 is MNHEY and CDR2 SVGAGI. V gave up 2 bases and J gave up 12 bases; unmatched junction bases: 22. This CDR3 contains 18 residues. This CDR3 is CASSYNLRTRGYVPGQFF. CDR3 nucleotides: TGTGCCAGCAGTTACAACCTTCGGACTAGAGGGTATGTCCCTGGGCAGTTCTTC.

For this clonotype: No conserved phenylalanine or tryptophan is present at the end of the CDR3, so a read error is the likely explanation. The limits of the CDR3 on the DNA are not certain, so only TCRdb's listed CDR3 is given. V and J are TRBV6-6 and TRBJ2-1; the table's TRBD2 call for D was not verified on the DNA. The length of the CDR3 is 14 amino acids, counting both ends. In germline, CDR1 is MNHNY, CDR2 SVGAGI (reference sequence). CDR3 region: CASSGLAGYNERFL.

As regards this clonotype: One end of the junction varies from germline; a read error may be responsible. The CDR3 loop reads CASSSTGDGQPQHF. The CDR3 nucleotides are TGTGCCAGTAGCTCAACAGGGGATGGTCAGCCCCAGCATTTT. The chain recombines TRBV11-2 with TRBJ1-5; 7 bases map to TRBD1. CDR1 is SGHAT, CDR2 FQNNGV, per germline. CDR3 length equals 14 residues. The full variable domain, with the rest looked up from reference TRBV11-2 and TRBJ1-5, is EAGVAQSPRYKIIEKRQSVAFWCNPISGHATLYWYQQILGQGPKLLIQFQNNGVVDDSQLPKDRFSAERLKGVDSTLKIQPAKLEDSAVYLCASSSTGDGQPQHFGDGTRLSIL.

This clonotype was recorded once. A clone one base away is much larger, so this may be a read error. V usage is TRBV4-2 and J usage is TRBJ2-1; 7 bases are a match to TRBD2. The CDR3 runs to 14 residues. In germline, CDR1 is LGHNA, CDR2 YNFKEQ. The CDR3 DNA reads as TGTGCCGGCAGCGGGACGAACCCGTTGAATGAGCAGTTCTTC. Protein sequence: CAGSGTNPLNEQFF.

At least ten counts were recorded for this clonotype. In nucleotides, the CDR3 is TGTGCCAGCAGCTGGACTAGCGGGAAGGGGAATGAGCAGTTCTTC. Amino acid sequence: CASSWTSGKGNEQFF. The V gene is TRBV6-6, the J gene TRBJ2-1; 12 nucleotides line up with TRBD2. Germline V CDR1 and CDR2: MNHNY, SVGAGI (reference sequence). V lost 6 bases, J lost 7 bases, and 7 bases stayed unmatched. This CDR3 region has 15 residues.

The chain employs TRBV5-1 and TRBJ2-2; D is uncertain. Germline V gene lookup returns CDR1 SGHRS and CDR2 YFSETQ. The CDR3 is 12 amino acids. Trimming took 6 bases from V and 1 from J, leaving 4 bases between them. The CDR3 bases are TGCGCCAGCACCGGGAACACCGGGGAGCTGTTTTTT. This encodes CASTGNTGELFF.

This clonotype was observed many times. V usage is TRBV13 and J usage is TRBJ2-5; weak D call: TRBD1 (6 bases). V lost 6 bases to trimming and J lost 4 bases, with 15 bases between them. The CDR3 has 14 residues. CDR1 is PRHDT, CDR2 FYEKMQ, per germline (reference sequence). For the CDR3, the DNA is TGTGCCAGCAGTGGTCCAGGGGCTCTAGAGACCCAGTACTTC. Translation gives CASSGPGALETQYF.

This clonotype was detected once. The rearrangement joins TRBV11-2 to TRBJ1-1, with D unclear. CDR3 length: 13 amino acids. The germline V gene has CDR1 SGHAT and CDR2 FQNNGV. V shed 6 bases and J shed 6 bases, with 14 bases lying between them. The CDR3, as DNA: TGTGCCAGCAGTGGGTTAAGAGATTCTGAAGCTTTCTTT. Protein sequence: CASSGLRDSEAFF.

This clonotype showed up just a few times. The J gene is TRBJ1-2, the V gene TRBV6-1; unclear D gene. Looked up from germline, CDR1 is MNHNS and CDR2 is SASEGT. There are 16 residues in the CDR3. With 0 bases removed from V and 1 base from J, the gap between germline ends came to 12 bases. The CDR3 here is CASSEAGLFINYGYTF. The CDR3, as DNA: TGTGCCAGCAGTGAAGCGGGCTTATTTATTAACTATGGCTACACCTTC.

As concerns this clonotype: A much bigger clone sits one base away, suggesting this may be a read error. Here the CDR3 reads CTSSSLRGAHEQYF. DNA of the CDR3: TGTACCAGCAGTTCGCTCAGGGGGGCCCACGAGCAGTACTTC. V usage is TRBV6-6 and J usage is TRBJ2-7, with TRBD1 as a possible D gene (7 bases). CDR1 and CDR2 (germline): MNHNY, SVGAGI (reference sequence). The CDR3 has 14 amino acids.

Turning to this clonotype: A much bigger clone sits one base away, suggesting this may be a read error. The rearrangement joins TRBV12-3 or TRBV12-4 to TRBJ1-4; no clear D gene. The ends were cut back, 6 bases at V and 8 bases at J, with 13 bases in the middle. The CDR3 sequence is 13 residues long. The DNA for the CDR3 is TGTGCCAGCAGCCCCGTGTCAGACGAAAAACTGTTTTTT. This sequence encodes CASSPVSDEKLFF.

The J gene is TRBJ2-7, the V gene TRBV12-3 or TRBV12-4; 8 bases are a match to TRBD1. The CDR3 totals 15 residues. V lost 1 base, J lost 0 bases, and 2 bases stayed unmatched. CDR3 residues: CASSLDGTGSYEQYF. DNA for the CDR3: TGTGCCAGCAGTTTAGATGGGACAGGCTCCTACGAGCAGTACTTC.

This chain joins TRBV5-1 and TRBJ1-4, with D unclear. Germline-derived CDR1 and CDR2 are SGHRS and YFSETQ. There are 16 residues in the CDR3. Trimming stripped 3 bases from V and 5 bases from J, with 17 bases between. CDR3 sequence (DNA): TGCGCCAGCAGCTCGCTAGGTCGTCAGGAAAATGAAAAACTGTTTTTT. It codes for CASSSLGRQENEKLFF.

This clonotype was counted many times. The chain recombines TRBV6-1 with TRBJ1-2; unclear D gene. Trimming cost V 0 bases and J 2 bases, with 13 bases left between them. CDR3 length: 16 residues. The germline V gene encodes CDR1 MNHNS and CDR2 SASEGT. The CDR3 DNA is TGTGCCAGCAGTGAAGCCCTCGGACGTATCAACTATGGCTACACCTTC. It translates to CASSEALGRINYGYTF.

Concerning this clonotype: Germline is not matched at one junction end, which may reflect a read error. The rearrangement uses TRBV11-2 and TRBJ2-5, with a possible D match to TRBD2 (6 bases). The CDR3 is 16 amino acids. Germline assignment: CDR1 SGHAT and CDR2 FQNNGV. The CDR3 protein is CASSLVTGALQETQYF. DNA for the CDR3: TGTGCCAGCAGCTTAGTGACGGGAGCCCTCCAAGAGACCCAATACTTC.

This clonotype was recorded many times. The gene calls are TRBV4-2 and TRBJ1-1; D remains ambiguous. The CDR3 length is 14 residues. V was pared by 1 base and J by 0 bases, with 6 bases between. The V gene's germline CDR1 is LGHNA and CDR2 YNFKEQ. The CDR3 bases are TGTGCCAGCAGCCAAGGGCAAATGAACACTGAAGCTTTCTTT. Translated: CASSQGQMNTEAFF.

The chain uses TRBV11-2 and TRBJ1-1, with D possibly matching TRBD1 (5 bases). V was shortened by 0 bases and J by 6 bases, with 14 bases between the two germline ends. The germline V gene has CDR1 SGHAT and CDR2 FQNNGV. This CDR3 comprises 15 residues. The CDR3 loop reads CASSLDPGAGAEAFF. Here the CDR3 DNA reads TGTGCCAGCAGCTTAGATCCCGGGGCAGGAGCTGAAGCTTTCTTT.

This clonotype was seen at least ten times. This chain's CDR3 is CASSLAAQETQYF. As DNA, the CDR3 is TGTGCCAGCAGCTTAGCAGCACAAGAGACCCAGTACTTC. The chain carries TRBV5-4 and TRBJ2-5; no clear D gene. The CDR3 contains 13 residues. Germline-derived CDR1 and CDR2 are SGHNT and YYREEE (reference sequence). Trimming pared 2 bases from V and 2 bases from J, leaving 7 bases between.

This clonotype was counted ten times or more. The CDR3 reads CASTERGRQETQYF. CDR3 coding DNA: TGTGCCAGCACCGAAAGGGGGAGGCAAGAGACCCAGTACTTC. The chain joins TRBV5-4 to TRBJ2-5; the D gene could be TRBD1 or TRBD2 (6 bases each). CDR3 length: 14 amino acids. The ends were cut back, 6 bases at V and 2 bases at J, with 14 bases in the middle. The germline V gene has CDR1 SGHNT and CDR2 YYREEE (reference sequence).

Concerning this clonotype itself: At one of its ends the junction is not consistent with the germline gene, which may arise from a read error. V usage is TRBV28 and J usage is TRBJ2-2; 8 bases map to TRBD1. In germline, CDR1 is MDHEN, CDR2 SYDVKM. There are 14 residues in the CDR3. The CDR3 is CASRIQGGGGELFF. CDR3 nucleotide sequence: TGTGCTAGCAGGATACAGGGGGGTGGCGGGGAGCTGTTTTTT.